The 18 T cell receptor beta chains presented below share a single source sample, sequenced in a study of shared clonotypes between healthy human individuals. Profiled with immunoSEQ multiplex PCR; TCRdb holds only in-frame clones, not every one. There are 2 million to 2.5 million clones in the sample; roughly 94% occur only once, and 0.1% to 0.15% lies in the top ten. Sequenced material: naive CD4+ T cells sorted from blood. Subset described: CD45RA+ positively selected. The receptors shown here come from a man aged 18 to 29 in good health.

V is TRBV18 and J is TRBJ2-5; 9 bases line up with TRBD1. Germline CDR1 and CDR2: KGHSH and LQKENI. The CDR3 runs to 15 residues. Unmatched junction bases numbered 3, after V lost 3 bases and J lost 1 base. The CDR3 here is CASSPGQGPQETQYF. In nucleotides, the CDR3 is TGTGCCAGCTCACCCGGACAGGGGCCCCAAGAGACCCAGTACTTC.

A single count supports this clone. J is TRBJ2-7 and V is TRBV27, with TRBD1 matching 9 bases. The CDR3 sequence is 14 residues long. With V trimmed by 5 bases and J by 7 bases, 9 bases remained unmatched. Per germline, CDR1 MNHEY and CDR2 SMNVEV (reference sequence). The CDR3: CASSPDRGRGEQYF. The CDR3 DNA is TGTGCCAGCAGTCCGGACAGGGGCCGGGGGGAGCAGTACTTC.

V gene TRBV2 combines with J gene TRBJ2-2; D is perhaps TRBD1 (5 bases). The V gene's germline CDR1 is SNHLY and CDR2 FYNNEI. This CDR3 comprises 14 residues. V shed 6 bases and J shed 5 bases, with 13 bases lying between them. Written as DNA, the CDR3 is TGTGCCAGCAGGCTCCAGGGAACGACCGGGGAGCTGTTTTTT. This encodes CASRLQGTTGELFF. Full variable domain (remainder filled in from reference TRBV2 and TRBJ2-2): EPEVTQTPSHQVTQMGQEVILRCVPISNHLYFYWYRQILGQKVEFLVSFYNNEISEKSEIFDDQFSVERPDGSNFTLKIRSTKLEDSAMYFCASRLQGTTGELFFGEGSRLTVL.

The rearrangement links TRBV6-5 to TRBJ2-2; D could derive from TRBD1 or TRBD2 (6 bases each). The CDR3 loop spans 14 amino acids. V gave up 2 bases and J gave up 6 bases, with 10 bases separating them. The germline V gene encodes CDR1 MNHEY and CDR2 SVGAGI. CDR3 amino acids: CASSYGGLAGELFF. In DNA form, the CDR3 reads TGTGCCAGCAGTTACGGGGGGCTCGCCGGGGAGCTGTTTTTT.

About this clone: The sample carries other DNA sequences with the same CDR3. J is TRBJ1-1 and V is TRBV6-5; TRBD1 matches 8 bases. Trimming cost V 4 bases and J 7 bases; bases outside gene matches: 5. CDR1 and CDR2 from the germline V gene are MNHEY and SVGAGI. This CDR3 contains 13 residues. The chain's CDR3 is CASSSYRGSEAFF. CDR3 in DNA: TGTGCCAGCAGTTCCTACAGGGGGAGTGAAGCTTTCTTT.

In this sample, this clone turned up once. The V call is TRBV5-6, the J call TRBJ2-1; weak D call: TRBD2 (6 bases). The length of the CDR3 is 16 residues. V was pared by 3 bases and J by 9 bases, with 22 bases between. Germline V gene lookup returns CDR1 SGHDT and CDR2 YYEEEE. The DNA of the CDR3 is TGTGCCAGCAGCTGGGCTACCTTGACTAGGGCGGCTGAGCAGTTCTTC. It codes for CASSWATLTRAAEQFF.

On this clone itself: Different DNA sequences within this sample yield the same CDR3. This chain joins TRBV10-1 and TRBJ2-3; tentatively, D is TRBD2 (6 bases). Trimming pared 0 bases from V and 5 bases from J, leaving 9 bases between. CDR1 is WNHNN, CDR2 SYGVQD, per germline (reference sequence). There are 14 residues in the CDR3. The CDR3 here is CASSESAGRDTQYF. The CDR3, as DNA: TGCGCCAGCAGTGAGTCTGCCGGGAGAGATACGCAGTATTTT.

A remark on this clone: The sample holds other DNA sequences that translate to the same CDR3. The genes are TRBV10-1 and TRBJ2-7; 8 nucleotides line up with TRBD1. From germline, CDR1 is WNHNN and CDR2 SYGVQD (reference sequence). V lost 3 bases and J lost 2; bases outside the gene matches: 6. The CDR3 length is 15 residues. CDR3 protein: CASSDSGTGTYEQYF. DNA of the CDR3: TGCGCCAGCAGTGATTCCGGGACAGGTACCTACGAGCAGTACTTC.

The V and J genes are TRBV6-5 and TRBJ2-7; tentatively, D is TRBD1 (6 bases). The V gene lost 4 bases and the J gene lost 2 bases, with 12 bases spanning the gap. The germline CDR1 and CDR2 sequences are MNHEY and SVGAGI. The CDR3 runs to 14 residues. The DNA of the CDR3 is TGTGCCAGCAGTTTTGGGGGACATACCTACGAGCAGTACTTC. Amino acids: CASSFGGHTYEQYF.

The chain recombines TRBV11-3 with TRBJ2-2; 9 bases align to TRBD2. The length of the CDR3 is 14 residues. Germline CDR1 SGHNT, CDR2 YENEEA. V lost 3 bases to trimming and J lost 6 bases; unmatched junction nucleotides: 2. CDR3 DNA sequence: TGTGCCAGCAGCTTTAGCGGGGGCCCCGGGGAGCTGTTTTTT. It codes for CASSFSGGPGELFF.

V gene TRBV20-1 combines with J gene TRBJ2-1, with no clear D. Trimming pared 4 bases from V and 9 bases from J, leaving 10 bases between. Germline CDR1 is DFQATT and CDR2 is SNEGSKA (reference sequence). CDR3 size: 11 residues. This chain's CDR3 is CSATGTLEQFF. The CDR3 nucleotides read TGCAGTGCTACTGGAACCCTTGAGCAGTTCTTC.

The chain combines TRBV7-8 with TRBJ2-7; 11 bases are a match to TRBD2. The CDR3 runs 16 residues. CDR1 SGHVS and CDR2 FQNEAQ come from the germline V gene. V lost 3 bases to trimming and J lost 2 bases; unmatched junction nucleotides: 6. The CDR3 protein is CASSFSGGGKTYEQYF. The CDR3 coding sequence is TGTGCCAGCAGCTTTAGCGGGGGGGGAAAAACCTACGAGCAGTACTTC.

About this clone itself: This sample also contains other DNA sequences that code for the same CDR3. The chain uses TRBV30 and TRBJ1-4; D is perhaps TRBD1 (6 bases). The CDR3 has 15 residues. Germline CDR1 is GTSNPN and CDR2 is SVGIG (reference sequence). Trimming shortened V by 0 bases and J by 6 bases, and 14 bases separated the two germline ends. CDR3 protein: CAWSVRGGADEKLFF. DNA of the CDR3: TGTGCCTGGAGTGTACGAGGGGGGGCGGATGAAAAACTGTTTTTT.

This chain links TRBV5-1 with TRBJ2-3; 11 bases map to TRBD2. Germline CDR1 reads SGHRS; CDR2 reads YFSETQ. CDR3 length equals 16 residues. J was trimmed by 2 bases and V by 4 bases; bases with no gene match: 6. Written as DNA, the CDR3 is TGCGCCAGCAGCGGGACTAGCGGAGGGGCCACAGATACGCAGTATTTT. It codes for CASSGTSGGATDTQYF.

This clone was counted at least ten times. Different DNA sequences within this sample yield the same CDR3. The V gene is TRBV28, the J gene TRBJ1-1; 7 nucleotides line up with TRBD1. The CDR3 contains 13 residues. J gave up 1 base and V 8 bases, and 4 bases lay outside the gene matches. Germline assignment: CDR1 MDHEN and CDR2 SYDVKM. Here the CDR3 DNA reads TGTGCCAGCGACAGGGCCAAGAACACTGAAGCTTTCTTT. The encoded protein is CASDRAKNTEAFF.

The chain links TRBV4-3 to TRBJ2-1, with 7 bases that match TRBD2. V shed 1 base and J 3 bases; nucleotides not matched to a gene: 6. Germline V gene lookup returns CDR1 LGHNA and CDR2 YSLEER. The CDR3 extends over 16 amino acids. In nucleotides, the CDR3 is TGCGCCAGCAGCCAAGGCTGGCTAGCGGTCTACAATGAGCAGTTCTTC. It codes for CASSQGWLAVYNEQFF.

The genes are TRBV18 and TRBJ2-2, with 12 bases fitting TRBD2. CDR3 length equals 18 residues. Germline V gene lookup returns CDR1 KGHSH and CDR2 LQKENI. Trimming removed 3 bases from V and 3 bases from J; junction bases left unmatched: 8. The CDR3, as DNA: TGTGCCAGCTCACCTAGACTAGCGGGAGATGTGGACACCGGGGAGCTGTTTTTT. This gives the protein CASSPRLAGDVDTGELFF.

The V call is TRBV5-1, the J call TRBJ2-7; D may match TRBD1 or TRBD2 (5 bases each). Germline assignment: CDR1 SGHRS and CDR2 YFSETQ. The V and J ends lost 0 bases and 3 bases respectively, with 19 bases between them. This CDR3 contains 17 residues. The CDR3 nucleotides are TGCGCCAGCAGCTTGGCTACCATTCCCGGGACGGGCTACGAGCAGTACTTC. Translated: CASSLATIPGTGYEQYF.